The clone carrying this TCR beta chain has only a few counts. As yet, its antigen is unknown. This entry is derived from a study of blood T cells in healthy people across ages. Then a second PCR, running roughly 7 to 11 cycles, was carried out with a sample-barcoded 5' primer and a J-beta primer mix. All samples gave at least 2.5 million CDR3-containing paired-end reads. TCRdb redid the calling of the 5' RACE reads with MiXCR, one entry per CDR3 protein. Found here are 600,000 to 1,000,000 distinct CDR3 sequences, roughly 50% of them singletons; the top ten hold around 22%. CDR1 is MGHRA and CDR2 is YSYEKL in the germline V gene. V was trimmed by 0 bases and J by 9 bases, leaving 12 bases between them. CDR3 length equals 14 residues. Regarding the study as a whole: The diversity estimates, figures obtained from one million T cells, were considered underestimates. Among T cells, TCR beta diversity per million cells dropped roughly linearly as age rose.

The V and J genes are TRBV4-1 and TRBJ2-1; D gene ambiguous. The sequenced material came from blood. The receptor was derived from a man younger than 45 in good health. CDR3 coding DNA: TGCGCCAGCAGCCAAGATGTCAGAGGCAGTGAGCAGTTCTTC. Translation: CASSQDVRGSEQFF.